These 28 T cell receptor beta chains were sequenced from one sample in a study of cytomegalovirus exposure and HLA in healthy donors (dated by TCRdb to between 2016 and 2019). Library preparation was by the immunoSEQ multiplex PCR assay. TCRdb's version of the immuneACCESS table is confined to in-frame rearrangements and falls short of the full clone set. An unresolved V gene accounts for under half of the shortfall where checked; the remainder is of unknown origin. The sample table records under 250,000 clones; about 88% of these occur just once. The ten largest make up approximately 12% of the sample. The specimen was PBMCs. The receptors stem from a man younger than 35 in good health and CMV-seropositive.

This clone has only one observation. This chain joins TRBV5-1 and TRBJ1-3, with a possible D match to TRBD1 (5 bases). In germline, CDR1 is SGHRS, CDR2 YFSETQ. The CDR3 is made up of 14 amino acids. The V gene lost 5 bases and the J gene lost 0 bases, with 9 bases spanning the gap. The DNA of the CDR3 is TGCGCCAGCAGGGACATGAGCTCTGGAAACACCATATATTTT. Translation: CASRDMSSGNTIYF.

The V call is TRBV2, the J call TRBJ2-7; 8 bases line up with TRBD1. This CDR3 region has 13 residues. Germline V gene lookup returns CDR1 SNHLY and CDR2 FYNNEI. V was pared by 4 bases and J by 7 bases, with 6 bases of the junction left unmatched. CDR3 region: CASSVQGAFEQYF. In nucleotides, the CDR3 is TGTGCCAGCAGTGTGCAGGGGGCTTTTGAGCAGTACTTC. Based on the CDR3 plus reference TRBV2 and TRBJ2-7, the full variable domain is EPEVTQTPSHQVTQMGQEVILRCVPISNHLYFYWYRQILGQKVEFLVSFYNNEISEKSEIFDDQFSVERPDGSNFTLKIRSTKLEDSAMYFCASSVQGAFEQYFGPGTRLTVT.

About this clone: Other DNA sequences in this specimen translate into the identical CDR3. CDR3 region: CASSYSTPNTEAFF. In DNA form, the CDR3 reads TGTGCCAGCAGTTACTCGACCCCGAACACTGAAGCTTTCTTT. The chain links TRBV6-5 to TRBJ1-1; unclear D gene. This CDR3 has 14 residues. V lost 0 bases, J lost 1 base, and 6 bases lay in between. Germline V gives CDR1 MNHEY, CDR2 SVGAGI.

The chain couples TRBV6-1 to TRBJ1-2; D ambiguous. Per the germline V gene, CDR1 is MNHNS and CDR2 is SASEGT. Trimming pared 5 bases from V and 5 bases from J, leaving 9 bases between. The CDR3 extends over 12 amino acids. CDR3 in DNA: TGTGCCAGCAGTCGGATCAATTATGGCTACACCTTC. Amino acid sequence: CASSRINYGYTF.

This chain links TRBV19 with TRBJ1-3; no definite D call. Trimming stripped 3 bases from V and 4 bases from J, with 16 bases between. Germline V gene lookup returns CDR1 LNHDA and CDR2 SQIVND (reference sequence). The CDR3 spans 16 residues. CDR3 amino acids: CASSMVRGYGGNTIYF. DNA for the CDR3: TGTGCCAGTAGTATGGTGCGCGGCTATGGGGGAAACACCATATATTTT.

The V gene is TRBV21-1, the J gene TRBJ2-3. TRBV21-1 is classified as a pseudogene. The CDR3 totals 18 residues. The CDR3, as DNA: TGTGCCAGCAGCAAACCAAGGGTAGAAAGGATCTCCACAGATACGCAGTATTTT. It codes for CASSKPRVERISTDTQYF.

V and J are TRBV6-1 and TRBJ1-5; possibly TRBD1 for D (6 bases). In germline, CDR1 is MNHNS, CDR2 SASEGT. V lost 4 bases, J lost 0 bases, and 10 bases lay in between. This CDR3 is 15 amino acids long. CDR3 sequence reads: CASSGQAYSNQPQHF. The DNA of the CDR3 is TGTGCCAGCAGTGGACAGGCCTATAGCAATCAGCCCCAGCATTTT.

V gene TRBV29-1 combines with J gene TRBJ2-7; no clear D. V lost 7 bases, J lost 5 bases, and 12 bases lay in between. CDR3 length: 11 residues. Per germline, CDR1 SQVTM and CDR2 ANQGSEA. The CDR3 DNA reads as TGCAGCGGTGGTTGGGTCCACGAGCAGTACTTC. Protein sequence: CSGGWVHEQYF.

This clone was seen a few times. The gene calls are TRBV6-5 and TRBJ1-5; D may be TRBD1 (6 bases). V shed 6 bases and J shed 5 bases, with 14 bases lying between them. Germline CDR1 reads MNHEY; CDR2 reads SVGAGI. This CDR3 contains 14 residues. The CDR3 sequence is CASRDLRQDQPQHF. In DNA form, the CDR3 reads TGTGCCAGCAGGGACCTCAGACAGGATCAGCCCCAGCATTTT.

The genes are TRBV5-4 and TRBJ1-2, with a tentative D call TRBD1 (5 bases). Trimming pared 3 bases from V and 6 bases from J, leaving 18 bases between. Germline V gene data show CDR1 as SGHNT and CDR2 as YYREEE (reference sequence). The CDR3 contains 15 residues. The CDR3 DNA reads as TGTGCCAGCAGCTCAGAAGGGGTGAATTGGAATGGCTACACCTTC. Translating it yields CASSSEGVNWNGYTF. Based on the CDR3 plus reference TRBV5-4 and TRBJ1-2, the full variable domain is ETGVTQSPTHLIKTRGQQVTLRCSSQSGHNTVSWYQQALGQGPQFIFQYYREEENGRGNFPPRFSGLQFPNYSSELNVNALELDDSALYLCASSSEGVNWNGYTFGSGTRLTVV.

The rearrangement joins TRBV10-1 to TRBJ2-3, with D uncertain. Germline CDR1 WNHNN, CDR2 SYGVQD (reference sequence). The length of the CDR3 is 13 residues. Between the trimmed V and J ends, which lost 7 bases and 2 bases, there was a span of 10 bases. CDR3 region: CASILVLTDTQYF. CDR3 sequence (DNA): TGCGCCAGCATCCTTGTCCTCACAGATACGCAGTATTTT.

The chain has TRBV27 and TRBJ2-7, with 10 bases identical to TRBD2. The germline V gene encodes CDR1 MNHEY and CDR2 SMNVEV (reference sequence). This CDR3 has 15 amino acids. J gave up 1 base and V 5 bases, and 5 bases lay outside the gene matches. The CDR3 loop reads CASSLAGDASYEQYF. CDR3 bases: TGTGCCAGCAGTCTAGCGGGAGATGCATCCTACGAGCAGTACTTC.

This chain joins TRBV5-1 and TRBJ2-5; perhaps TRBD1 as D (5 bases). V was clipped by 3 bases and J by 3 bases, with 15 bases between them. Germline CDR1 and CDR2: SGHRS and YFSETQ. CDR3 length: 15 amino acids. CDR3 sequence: CASSSVQGSEETQYF. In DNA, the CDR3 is TGCGCCAGCAGCTCGGTCCAGGGCAGCGAAGAGACCCAGTACTTC.

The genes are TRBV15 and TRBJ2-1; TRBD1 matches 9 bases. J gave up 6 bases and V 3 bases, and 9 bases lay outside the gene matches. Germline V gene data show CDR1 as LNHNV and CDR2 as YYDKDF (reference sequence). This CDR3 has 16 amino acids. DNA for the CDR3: TGTGCCACCAGCAGCCGTGGGACAGGGATGGGCAATGAGCAGTTCTTC. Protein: CATSSRGTGMGNEQFF.

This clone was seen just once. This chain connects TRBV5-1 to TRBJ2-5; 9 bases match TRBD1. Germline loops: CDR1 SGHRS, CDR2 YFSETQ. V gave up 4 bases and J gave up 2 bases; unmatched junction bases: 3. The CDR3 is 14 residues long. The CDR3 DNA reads TGCGCCAGCAGCATGACAGGGGGTCAAGAGACCCAGTACTTC. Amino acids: CASSMTGGQETQYF. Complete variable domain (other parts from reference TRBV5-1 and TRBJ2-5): KAGVTQTPRYLIKTRGQQVTLSCSPISGHRSVSWYQQTPGQGLQFLFEYFSETQRNKGNFPGRFSGRQFSNSRSEMNVSTLELGDSALYLCASSMTGGQETQYFGPGTRLLVL.

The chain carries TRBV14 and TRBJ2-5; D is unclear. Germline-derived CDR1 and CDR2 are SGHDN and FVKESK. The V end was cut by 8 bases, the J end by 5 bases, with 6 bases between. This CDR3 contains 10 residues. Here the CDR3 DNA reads TGTGCCAGCGGTGGGGAGACCCAGTACTTC. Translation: CASGGETQYF.

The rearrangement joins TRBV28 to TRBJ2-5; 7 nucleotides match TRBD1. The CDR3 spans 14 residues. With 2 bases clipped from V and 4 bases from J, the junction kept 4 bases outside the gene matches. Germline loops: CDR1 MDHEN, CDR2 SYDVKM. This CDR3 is CASSLRQGSETQYF. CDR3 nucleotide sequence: TGTGCCAGCAGTTTAAGACAGGGTTCAGAGACCCAGTACTTC.

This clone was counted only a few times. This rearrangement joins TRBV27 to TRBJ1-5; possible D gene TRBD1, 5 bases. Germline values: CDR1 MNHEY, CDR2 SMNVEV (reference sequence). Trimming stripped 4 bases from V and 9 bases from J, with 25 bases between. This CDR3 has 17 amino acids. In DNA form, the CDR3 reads TGTGCCAGCAGTTCCCTCCATTCCCGGGACGGATGGGGGCCCCAGCATTTT. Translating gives CASSSLHSRDGWGPQHF.

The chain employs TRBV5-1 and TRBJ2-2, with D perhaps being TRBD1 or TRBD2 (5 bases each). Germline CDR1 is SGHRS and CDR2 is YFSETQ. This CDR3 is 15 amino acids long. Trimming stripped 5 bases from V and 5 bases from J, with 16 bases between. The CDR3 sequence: CASRPTGARTGELFF. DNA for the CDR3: TGCGCCAGCAGACCCACCGGGGCGAGGACCGGGGAGCTGTTTTTT.

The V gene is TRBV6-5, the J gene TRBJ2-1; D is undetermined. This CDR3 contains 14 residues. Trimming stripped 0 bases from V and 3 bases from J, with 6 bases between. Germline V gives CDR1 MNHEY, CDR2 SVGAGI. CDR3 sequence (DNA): TGTGCCAGCAGTTACTCGACCTACTACAATGAGCAGTTCTTC. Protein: CASSYSTYYNEQFF.

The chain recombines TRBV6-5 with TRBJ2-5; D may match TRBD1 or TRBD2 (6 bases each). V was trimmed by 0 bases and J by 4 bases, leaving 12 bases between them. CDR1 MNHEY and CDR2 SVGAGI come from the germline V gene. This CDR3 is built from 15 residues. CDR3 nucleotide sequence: TGTGCCAGCAGTTACTCGCTCGGGGGCGGAGAGACCCAGTACTTC. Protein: CASSYSLGGGETQYF.

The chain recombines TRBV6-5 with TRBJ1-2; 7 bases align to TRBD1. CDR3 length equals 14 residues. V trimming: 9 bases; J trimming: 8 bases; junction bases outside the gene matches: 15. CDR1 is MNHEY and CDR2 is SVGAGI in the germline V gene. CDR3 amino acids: CASGGEQGTWGYTF. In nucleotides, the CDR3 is TGTGCCAGTGGGGGGGAACAGGGGACCTGGGGCTACACCTTC.

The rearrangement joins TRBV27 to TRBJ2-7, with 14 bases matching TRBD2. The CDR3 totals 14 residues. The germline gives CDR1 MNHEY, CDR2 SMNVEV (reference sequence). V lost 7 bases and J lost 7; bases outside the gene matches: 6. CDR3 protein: CASTPGLAGGEQYF. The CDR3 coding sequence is TGTGCCAGCACCCCCGGACTAGCGGGAGGTGAGCAGTACTTC.

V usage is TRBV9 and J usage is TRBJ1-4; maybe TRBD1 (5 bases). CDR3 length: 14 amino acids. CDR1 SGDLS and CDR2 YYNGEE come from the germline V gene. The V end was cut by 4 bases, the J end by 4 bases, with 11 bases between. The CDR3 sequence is CASSKGRVNEKLFF. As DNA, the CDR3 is TGTGCCAGCAGCAAGGGCAGGGTTAATGAAAAACTGTTTTTT.

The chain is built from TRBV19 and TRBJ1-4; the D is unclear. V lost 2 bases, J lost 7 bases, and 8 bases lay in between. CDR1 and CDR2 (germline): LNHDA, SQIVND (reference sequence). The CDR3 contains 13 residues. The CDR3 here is CASSIIWSEKLFF. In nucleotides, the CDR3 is TGTGCCAGTAGTATAATCTGGAGTGAAAAACTGTTTTTT.

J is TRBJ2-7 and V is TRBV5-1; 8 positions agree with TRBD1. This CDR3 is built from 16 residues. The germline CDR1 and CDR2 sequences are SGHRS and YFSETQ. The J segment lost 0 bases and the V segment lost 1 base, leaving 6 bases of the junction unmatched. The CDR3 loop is CASSLLGTGPSYEQYF. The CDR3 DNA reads TGCGCCAGCAGCTTGCTGGGGACAGGACCCTCCTACGAGCAGTACTTC.

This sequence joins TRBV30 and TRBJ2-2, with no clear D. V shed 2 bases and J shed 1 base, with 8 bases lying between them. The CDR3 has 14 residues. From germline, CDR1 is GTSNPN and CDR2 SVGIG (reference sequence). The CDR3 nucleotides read TGTGCCTGGAGTTACATGGGGAACACCGGGGAGCTGTTTTTT. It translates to CAWSYMGNTGELFF.

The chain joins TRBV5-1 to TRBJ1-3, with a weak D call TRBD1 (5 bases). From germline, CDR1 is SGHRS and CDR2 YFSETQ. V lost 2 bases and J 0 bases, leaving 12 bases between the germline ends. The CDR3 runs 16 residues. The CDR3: CASSFGPTDSGNTIYF. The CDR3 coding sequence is TGCGCCAGCAGCTTCGGTCCGACAGACTCTGGAAACACCATATATTTT. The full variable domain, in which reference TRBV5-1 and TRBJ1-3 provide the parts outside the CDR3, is KAGVTQTPRYLIKTRGQQVTLSCSPISGHRSVSWYQQTPGQGLQFLFEYFSETQRNKGNFPGRFSGRQFSNSRSEMNVSTLELGDSALYLCASSFGPTDSGNTIYFGEGSWLTVV.